This TCR beta chain was recorded in a study of T cells after posttransplantation cyclophosphamide. Points from the study as a whole: After PTCy, TRB diversity resembled that of CNI/methotrexate controls.

Assay used: immunoSEQ multiplex PCR; TCRdb lists only in-frame clones, some missing. The data show around 47,000 clones, 85% to 95% seen once. Germline-derived CDR1 and CDR2 are SGHTA and FQGNSA. The CDR3 spans 16 residues. With V trimmed by 2 bases and J by 0 bases, 4 bases remained unmatched. As concerns this clone: Its antigen is unidentified.

The sample taken for sequencing was PBMCs. This rearrangement joins TRBV7-2 to TRBJ1-3; 7 bases line up with TRBD1. The clonotype comes from a woman between 25 and 40 years old in good health and a related stem cell transplant donor. CDR3 DNA: TGTGCCAGCAGCTTACAGGGGGTTCACTCTGGAAACACCATATATTTT. Encoded protein: CASSLQGVHSGNTIYF.